These 32 T cell receptor beta chains were all obtained from the same sample, sequenced in a study of blood T cell repertoires in COVID-19. Assay: immunoSEQ multiplex PCR; the TCRdb copy retains only in-frame clones and omits some. The table includes over 300,000 clones, over 75% detected once. Sequencing was carried out using PBMCs or T cells enriched from blood (not recorded which). Every receptor here comes from a young woman who had recovered from COVID-19.

The chain uses TRBV5-1 and TRBJ2-7, with TRBD2 matching 9 bases. Germline V gene sequence: CDR1 SGHRS, CDR2 YFSETQ. This CDR3 has 18 residues. J gave up 1 base and V 0 bases, and 11 bases lay outside the gene matches. As DNA, the CDR3 is TGCGCCAGCAGCTTGGGACCTCAGGGCGGGAGGGTATCCTACGAGCAGTACTTC. Amino acid sequence: CASSLGPQGGRVSYEQYF. Variable domain in full (rest from reference TRBV5-1 and TRBJ2-7): KAGVTQTPRYLIKTRGQQVTLSCSPISGHRSVSWYQQTPGQGLQFLFEYFSETQRNKGNFPGRFSGRQFSNSRSEMNVSTLELGDSALYLCASSLGPQGGRVSYEQYFGPGTRLTVT.

The chain joins TRBV30 to TRBJ1-6; 7 bases are shared with TRBD1. CDR1 is GTSNPN and CDR2 is SVGIG in the germline V gene (reference sequence). CDR3 length: 14 residues. Losses at the gene ends were 2 bases for V and 11 bases for J; bases not matched to a gene: 9. The CDR3 sequence: CAWSSGTAGAPLHF. CDR3 in DNA: TGTGCCTGGAGTTCCGGGACAGCGGGCGCACCCCTCCACTTT.

The chain employs TRBV7-9 and TRBJ2-1, with 8 bases matching TRBD2. The V gene's germline CDR1 is SEHNR and CDR2 FQNEAQ (reference sequence). Trimming removed 11 bases from V and 0 bases from J; junction bases left unmatched: 6. The CDR3 loop spans 14 amino acids. The CDR3 bases are TGTGCCGCCGCGGGGGGCCTCTCCTACAATGAGCAGTTCTTC. It encodes CAAAGGLSYNEQFF.

The chain links TRBV6-5 to TRBJ2-5, with 14 bases aligning to TRBD2. Germline V gene lookup returns CDR1 MNHEY and CDR2 SVGAGI. The CDR3 totals 15 residues. V gave up 5 bases and J gave up 2 bases; unmatched junction bases: 1. The CDR3 bases are TGTGCCAGCAGTCGACTAGCGGGGGGGCAAGAGACCCAGTACTTC. Translation: CASSRLAGGQETQYF.

This chain links TRBV19 with TRBJ2-7; 8 bases match TRBD2. Trimming took 3 bases from V and 0 from J; bases not matched to a gene: 4. CDR1 LNHDA and CDR2 SQIVND come from the germline V gene (reference sequence). This CDR3 comprises 15 residues. The CDR3 loop reads CASSILAGYSYEQYF. CDR3 nucleotides: TGTGCCAGTAGTATCCTAGCGGGTTACTCCTACGAGCAGTACTTC. The entire variable domain, with the rest obtained from reference TRBV19 and TRBJ2-7, is as follows: DGGITQSPKYLFRKEGQNVTLSCEQNLNHDAMYWYRQDPGQGLRLIYYSQIVNDFQKGDIAEGYSVSREKKESFPLTVTSAQKNPTAFYLCASSILAGYSYEQYFGPGTRLTVT.

This clone turned up a few times. V and J are TRBV6-2 or TRBV6-3 and TRBJ2-1; 7 bases are a match to TRBD2. V dropped 6 bases and J dropped 15; count of bases not matched to a gene: 8. The CDR3 extends over 11 amino acids. Germline assignment: CDR1 MNHEY and CDR2 SVGEGT. The CDR3 here is CASSNGLVRFF. CDR3 in DNA: TGTGCCAGCAGCAACGGACTAGTTCGGTTCTTC.

The chain is built from TRBV19 and TRBJ1-1; TRBD1 is a possible D gene (6 bases). The germline V gene encodes CDR1 LNHDA and CDR2 SQIVND (reference sequence). The V gene lost 7 bases and the J gene lost 4 bases, with 22 bases spanning the gap. The CDR3 sequence is 16 residues long. The CDR3 protein is CASNRGGLRAPTEAFF. The DNA of the CDR3 is TGTGCCAGTAATCGAGGGGGATTACGGGCCCCCACTGAAGCTTTCTTT.

This sequence joins TRBV30 and TRBJ1-5; no clear D gene. With 0 bases removed from V and 7 bases from J, the gap between germline ends came to 4 bases. CDR1 is GTSNPN and CDR2 is SVGIG in the germline V gene (reference sequence). The CDR3 has 11 amino acids. The CDR3 sequence is CAWSVQQPQHF. The CDR3 DNA follows: TGTGCCTGGAGTGTACAGCAGCCCCAGCATTTT. Full variable domain (missing parts from reference TRBV30 and TRBJ1-5): SQTIHQWPATLVQPVGSPLSLECTVEGTSNPNLYWYRQAAGRGLQLLFYSVGIGQISSEVPQNLSASRPQDRQFILSSKKLLLSDSGFYLCAWSVQQPQHFGDGTRLSIL.

V gene TRBV11-1 combines with J gene TRBJ1-6; D remains ambiguous. Germline CDR1 SGHAT, CDR2 FQDESV (reference sequence). The ends were cut back, 3 bases at V and 7 bases at J, with 10 bases in the middle. The CDR3 covers 14 residues. The CDR3 sequence: CASSFGYGNSPLHF. CDR3 in DNA: TGTGCCAGCAGCTTCGGGTACGGCAATTCACCCCTCCACTTT.

The chain has TRBV30 and TRBJ1-4, with 9 bases that match TRBD1. Trimming cost V 0 bases and J 7 bases; bases outside gene matches: 3. Germline V gene lookup returns CDR1 GTSNPN and CDR2 SVGIG (reference sequence). CDR3 length equals 14 residues. Here the CDR3 reads CAWSVTGGSEKLFF. In DNA, the CDR3 is TGTGCCTGGAGTGTGACAGGGGGAAGTGAAAAACTGTTTTTT.

The chain joins TRBV7-2 to TRBJ2-3, with D perhaps matching TRBD2 (6 bases). The CDR3 is 15 amino acids. CDR1 and CDR2 from the germline V gene are SGHTA and FQGNSA. Trimming shortened V by 5 bases and J by 6 bases, and 18 bases separated the two germline ends. This CDR3 is CASSLNGGVWDTQYF. DNA for the CDR3: TGTGCCAGCAGCCTTAATGGCGGGGTTTGGGATACGCAGTATTTT.

The rearrangement joins TRBV2 to TRBJ1-4, with TRBD1 matching 10 bases. Trimming took 5 bases from V and 8 from J; bases not matched to a gene: 11. CDR1 is SNHLY, CDR2 FYNNEI, per germline. The CDR3 totals 16 residues. CDR3 residues: CASSSARDRGREKLFF. The CDR3 nucleotides read TGTGCCAGCAGTTCTGCTAGGGACAGGGGACGGGAAAAACTGTTTTTT.

The CDR3 here is CASSLGRGSRPQHF. In DNA form, the CDR3 reads TGTGCCAGCAGCTTGGGGCGAGGTTCCAGGCCCCAGCATTTT. V gene TRBV5-6 combines with J gene TRBJ1-5, with no clear D. CDR1 and CDR2 (germline): SGHDT, YYEEEE. Trimming took off 0 bases at V and 9 bases at J, with 13 bases between the two ends. The length of the CDR3 is 14 residues.

The rearrangement uses TRBV9 and TRBJ2-7; D might be TRBD2 (5 bases). Deletions cut 4 bases from V and 3 bases from J, with 20 bases between. Per germline, CDR1 SGDLS and CDR2 YYNGEE. CDR3 length: 16 residues. CDR3 in DNA: TGTGCCAGCAGCCCTAAGTCCGGGGTCAGAAACTACGAGCAGTACTTC. This translates into CASSPKSGVRNYEQYF. The entire variable domain, with the rest obtained from reference TRBV9 and TRBJ2-7, is as follows: DSGVTQTPKHLITATGQRVTLRCSPRSGDLSVYWYQQSLDQGLQFLIQYYNGEERAKGNILERFSAQQFPDLHSELNLSSLELGDSALYFCASSPKSGVRNYEQYFGPGTRLTVT.

V gene TRBV3-1 (or the pseudogene TRBV3-2) combines with J gene TRBJ2-1; TRBD2 agrees at 8 bases. The V gene end was trimmed by 4 bases and the J gene end by 3 bases; junction bases not matched to a gene: 8. Germline V gives CDR1 LGHDT, CDR2 YNNKEL (reference sequence). CDR3 length: 16 residues. The CDR3 protein is CASSRVPGGNYNEQFF. DNA for the CDR3: TGTGCCAGCAGCCGGGTGCCGGGAGGGAACTACAATGAGCAGTTCTTC.

This chain uses TRBV7-9 with TRBJ1-2; tentative D call: TRBD1 (5 bases). The CDR3 loop spans 15 amino acids. The germline CDR1 and CDR2 sequences are SEHNR and FQNEAQ (reference sequence). V was trimmed by 4 bases and J by 8 bases, leaving 20 bases between them. CDR3 nucleotides: TGTGCCAGCAGCTCCATAGGGGCAGGTTTTGTGGGCTACACCTTC. Translated, it gives CASSSIGAGFVGYTF.

The genes are TRBV5-1 and TRBJ1-1; the match to TRBD1 covers 8 bases. CDR1 and CDR2 from the germline V gene are SGHRS and YFSETQ. This CDR3 contains 16 residues. Germline trimming cut 4 bases from V and 5 bases from J; bases unmatched to any gene: 13. CDR3 residues: CASSDPDREGRTEAFF. The CDR3 DNA reads TGCGCCAGCAGCGACCCGGACAGGGAGGGGCGTACTGAAGCTTTCTTT.

J is TRBJ2-7 and V is TRBV4-1; 8 nucleotides line up with TRBD1. J was trimmed by 2 bases and V by 4 bases; bases with no gene match: 10. The CDR3 spans 16 residues. CDR1 MGHRA and CDR2 YSYEKL come from the germline V gene. The CDR3 region is CASSRDSGTGAYEQYF. Here the CDR3 DNA reads TGCGCCAGCAGCCGAGATTCCGGGACAGGTGCCTACGAGCAGTACTTC.

The V call is TRBV18, the J call TRBJ1-1, with D possibly being TRBD1 (5 bases). The CDR3 is made up of 14 amino acids. In germline, CDR1 is KGHSH, CDR2 LQKENI. V shed 3 bases and J shed 8 bases, with 16 bases lying between them. CDR3 region: CASSPGHHGSEAFF. As DNA, the CDR3 is TGTGCCAGCTCACCCGGACACCACGGCTCCGAAGCTTTCTTT.

This rearrangement joins TRBV6-1 to TRBJ1-5; D remains ambiguous. Trimming took off 3 bases at V and 5 bases at J, with 8 bases between the two ends. Germline assignment: CDR1 MNHNS and CDR2 SASEGT. The CDR3 runs to 13 residues. In DNA, the CDR3 is TGTGCCAGCAGTGACGCAGATTATCAGCCCCAGCATTTT. Amino acids: CASSDADYQPQHF.

The chain couples TRBV18 to TRBJ1-2; D unclear. Germline loops: CDR1 KGHSH, CDR2 LQKENI. V was clipped by 3 bases and J by 5 bases, with 16 bases between them. The CDR3 consists of 15 residues. This CDR3 is CASSPGITGEYGYTF. DNA for the CDR3: TGTGCCAGCTCACCCGGGATAACCGGGGAGTATGGCTACACCTTC.

The chain couples TRBV11-2 to TRBJ2-7, with TRBD2 matching 12 bases. J was trimmed by 3 bases and V by 5 bases; bases with no gene match: 8. CDR3 length: 16 amino acids. In germline, CDR1 is SGHAT, CDR2 FQNNGV. The CDR3 reads CASSAQTSGGIYEQYF. CDR3 bases: TGTGCCAGCAGCGCCCAGACTAGCGGGGGAATCTACGAGCAGTACTTC.

The chain combines TRBV7-8 with TRBJ1-4; TRBD1 is a possible D gene (5 bases). Trimming pared 3 bases from V and 5 bases from J, leaving 16 bases between. The V gene's germline CDR1 is SGHVS and CDR2 FQNEAQ. The CDR3 length is 16 residues. The CDR3 DNA follows: TGTGCCAGCAGCTTCAATATCTGGGGGAGGAATGAAAAACTGTTTTTT. Residues: CASSFNIWGRNEKLFF.

The V gene is TRBV6-4, the J gene TRBJ2-3, with D unclear. The V gene's germline CDR1 is MRHNA and CDR2 SNTAGT. The CDR3 totals 14 residues. The V end was cut by 0 bases, the J end by 8 bases, with 12 bases between. CDR3 DNA: TGTGCCAGCAGTGACTCGATGGGCTTTTCTACGCAGTATTTT. The encoded protein is CASSDSMGFSTQYF.

In its sample, this clone was seen a few times. This CDR3 is also generated by other DNA sequences in the sample. The chain carries TRBV29-1 and TRBJ2-3; TRBD1 aligns across 8 bases. The CDR3 consists of 14 residues. V was pared by 1 base and J by 4 bases, with 4 bases of the junction left unmatched. Germline values: CDR1 SQVTM, CDR2 ANQGSEA. CDR3 bases: TGCAGCGTTGAAGGAGGACAGGGTGCAGATACGCAGTATTTT. Protein: CSVEGGQGADTQYF.

The chain carries TRBV28 and TRBJ2-1, with TRBD1 identical over 8 bases. V shed 4 bases, J shed 1 base, and the junction held 0 bases outside the gene matches. CDR3 length: 14 amino acids. CDR1 is MDHEN, CDR2 SYDVKM, per germline. This CDR3 is CASSWTGSYNEQFF. CDR3 DNA sequence: TGTGCCAGCAGTTGGACAGGGTCCTACAATGAGCAGTTCTTC.

Only one count was recorded for this clone. The CDR3 sequence: CASSQVGLPEQFF. DNA of the CDR3: TGTGCCAGCAGCCAAGTGGGGCTACCTGAACAGTTCTTC. The V gene is TRBV3-1 (or the pseudogene TRBV3-2), the J gene TRBJ2-1; tentatively, D is TRBD1 (5 bases). The ends were cut back, 1 base at V and 13 bases at J, with 14 bases in the middle. In germline, CDR1 is LGHDT, CDR2 YNNKEL (reference sequence). The CDR3 has 13 residues.

The chain employs TRBV19 and TRBJ2-4; a possible D gene is TRBD2 (6 bases). The CDR3 loop spans 16 amino acids. Germline assignment: CDR1 LNHDA and CDR2 SQIVND (reference sequence). The V gene lost 10 bases and the J gene lost 0 bases, with 19 bases spanning the gap. The DNA for the CDR3 is TGTGCCACCACAAAACCCGGGACTCCAGCCAAAAACATTCAGTACTTC. It specifies CATTKPGTPAKNIQYF.

This sequence joins TRBV2 and TRBJ1-1; unclear D gene. The V end lost 7 bases, the J end lost 1 base, and 13 bases lay between the germline ends. The CDR3 extends over 14 amino acids. CDR1 is SNHLY, CDR2 FYNNEI, per germline. The CDR3 DNA follows: TGTGCCAGCATCATCGATGAGAGGAACACTGAAGCTTTCTTT. It yields the protein CASIIDERNTEAFF.

The chain couples TRBV24-1 to TRBJ2-5; 14 bases are shared with TRBD2. The V segment lost 3 bases and the J segment 7 bases; nucleotides outside the gene matches: 9. CDR1 is KGHDR, CDR2 SFDVKD, per germline. The CDR3 is made up of 17 amino acids. The CDR3 bases are TGTGCCACCAGTGATCCCGGACTAGCGGGAGGTCTCGGGACCCAGTACTTC. This sequence encodes CATSDPGLAGGLGTQYF.

The genes are TRBV9 and TRBJ2-5; TRBD2 aligns across 8 bases. From germline, CDR1 is SGDLS and CDR2 YYNGEE. V dropped 0 bases and J dropped 0; count of bases not matched to a gene: 7. The CDR3 loop spans 17 amino acids. The CDR3 is CASSVGSSGGHQETQYF. DNA for the CDR3: TGTGCCAGCAGCGTAGGCTCAAGCGGGGGCCACCAAGAGACCCAGTACTTC.

This chain joins TRBV12-3 or TRBV12-4 and TRBJ1-2; D is possibly TRBD1 (5 bases). V gave up 8 bases and J gave up 4 bases, with 11 bases separating them. The CDR3 is 12 amino acids. The CDR3 is CASSPTAYGYTF. Written as DNA, the CDR3 is TGTGCCAGCTCACCGACAGCCTATGGCTACACCTTC.